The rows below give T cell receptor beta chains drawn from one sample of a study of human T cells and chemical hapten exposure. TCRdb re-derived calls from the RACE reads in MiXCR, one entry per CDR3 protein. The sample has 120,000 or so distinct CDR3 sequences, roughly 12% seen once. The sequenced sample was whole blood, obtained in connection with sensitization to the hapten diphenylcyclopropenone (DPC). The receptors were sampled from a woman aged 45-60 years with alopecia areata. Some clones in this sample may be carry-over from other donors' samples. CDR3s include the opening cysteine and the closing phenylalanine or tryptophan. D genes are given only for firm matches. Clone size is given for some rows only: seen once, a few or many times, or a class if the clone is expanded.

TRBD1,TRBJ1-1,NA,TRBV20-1,CSAMAWDRFTEAFF,TGCAGTGCCATGGCTTGGGACAGGTTCACTGAAGCTTTCTTT
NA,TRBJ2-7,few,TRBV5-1,CASSRDNYEQYF,TGCGCCAGCAGCAGGGACAACTACGAGCAGTACTTC
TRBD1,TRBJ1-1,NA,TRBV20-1,CSARSPGTGGAKNTEAFF,TGCAGTGCTAGATCTCCCGGGACAGGGGGCGCTAAGAACACTGAAGCTTTCTTT
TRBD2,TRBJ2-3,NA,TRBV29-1,CSVEDGGAGDTQYF,TGCAGCGTTGAAGACGGGGGGGCCGGAGATACGCAGTATTTT
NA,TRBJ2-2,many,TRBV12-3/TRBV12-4,CASSRNVEGTGELFF,TGTGCCAGCAGCCGCAATGTGGAGGGGACCGGGGAGCTGTTTTTT
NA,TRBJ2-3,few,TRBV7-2,CASSLLWGADTQYF,TGTGCCAGCAGCTTATTATGGGGCGCAGATACGCAGTATTTT
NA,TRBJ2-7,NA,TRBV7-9,CASSLVAGSSYEQYF,TGTGCCAGCAGCTTAGTCGCGGGGAGCTCCTACGAGCAGTACTTC
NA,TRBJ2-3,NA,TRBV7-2,CASSLAGAVDTQYF,TGTGCCAGCAGCTTAGCGGGAGCGGTAGATACGCAGTATTTT
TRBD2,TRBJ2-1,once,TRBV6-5,CASRPPGLTGGNNEQFF,TGTGCCAGCAGACCACCGGGACTAACGGGAGGGAACAATGAGCAGTTCTTC
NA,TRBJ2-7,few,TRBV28,CASSPPASIYEQYF,TGTGCCAGCAGTCCCCCGGCCTCAATATACGAGCAGTACTTC
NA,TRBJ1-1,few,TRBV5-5,CASSLVGLPGANTEAFF,TGTGCCAGCAGCTTGGTAGGGCTCCCGGGGGCGAACACTGAAGCTTTCTTT
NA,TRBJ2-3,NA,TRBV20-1,CSAEALGTGATDTQYF,TGCAGTGCTGAGGCCCTCGGTACGGGGGCCACAGATACGCAGTATTTT
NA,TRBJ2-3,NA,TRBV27,CASSSSTVGWHTDTQYF,TGTGCCAGCAGTTCCTCGACGGTTGGGTGGCACACAGATACGCAGTATTTT
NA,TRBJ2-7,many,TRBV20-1,CSAFRDGTYEQYF,TGCAGTGCTTTCCGGGACGGAACCTACGAGCAGTACTTC
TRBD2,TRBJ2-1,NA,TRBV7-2,CASSLGRLADTYNEQFF,TGTGCCAGCAGCTTAGGACGCCTAGCGGATACCTACAATGAGCAGTTCTTC
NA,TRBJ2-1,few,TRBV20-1,CSASGHGGGLAEQFF,TGCAGTGCTAGTGGTCATGGGGGGGGCCTAGCGGAGCAGTTCTTC
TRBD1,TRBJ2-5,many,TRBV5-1,CASSLEGGTGGETQYF,TGCGCCAGCAGCTTGGAAGGCGGGACAGGGGGCGAGACCCAGTACTTC
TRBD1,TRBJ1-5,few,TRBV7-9,CASSSGGFNQPQHF,TGTGCCAGCAGCTCAGGGGGGTTCAATCAGCCCCAGCATTTT
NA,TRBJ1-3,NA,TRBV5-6,CASSAGSGGNTIYF,TGTGCCAGCAGCGCAGGGTCCGGAGGAAACACCATATATTTT
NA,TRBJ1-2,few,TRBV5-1,CASSSMGGINYGYTF,TGCGCCAGCAGCAGTATGGGGGGAATTAACTATGGCTACACCTTC
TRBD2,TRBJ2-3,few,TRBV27,CASSLPHLAGWGTDTQYF,TGTGCCAGCAGTTTACCCCACCTAGCGGGATGGGGCACAGATACGCAGTATTTT
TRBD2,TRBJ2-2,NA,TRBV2,CASRAGVTGELFF,TGTGCCAGCAGAGCGGGAGTCACCGGGGAGCTGTTTTTT
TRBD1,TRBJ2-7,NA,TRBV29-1,CSVGQGAGEQYF,TGCAGCGTTGGGCAGGGGGCAGGCGAGCAGTACTTC
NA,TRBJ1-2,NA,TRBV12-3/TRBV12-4,CASSDRNYGYTF,TGTGCCAGCAGCGACAGAAACTATGGCTACACCTTC
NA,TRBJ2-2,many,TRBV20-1,CSARDLRAANTGELFF,TGCAGTGCTAGAGACCTCAGAGCTGCGAACACCGGGGAGCTGTTTTTT
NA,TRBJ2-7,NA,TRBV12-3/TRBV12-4,CASSFDTYYEQYF,TGTGCCAGCAGTTTCGACACTTACTACGAGCAGTACTTC
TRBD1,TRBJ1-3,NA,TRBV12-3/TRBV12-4,CASSPGGGGNTIYF,TGTGCCAGCAGCCCAGGGGGCGGTGGAAACACCATATATTTT
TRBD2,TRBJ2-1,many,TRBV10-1,CASSEPGLAGEGEQFF,TGCGCCAGCAGTGAACCGGGACTAGCGGGAGAAGGAGAGCAGTTCTTC
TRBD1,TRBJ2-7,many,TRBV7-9,CASSLGGQGSFEQYF,TGTGCCAGCAGCTTAGGGGGACAGGGTTCTTTTGAGCAGTACTTC
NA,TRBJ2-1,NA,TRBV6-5,CASSSVRAVGGQFF,TGTGCCAGCAGTAGTGTTAGAGCGGTAGGGGGGCAGTTCTTC
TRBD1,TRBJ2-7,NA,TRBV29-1,CSVGQGTREQYF,TGCAGCGTGGGACAGGGGACGCGCGAGCAGTACTTC
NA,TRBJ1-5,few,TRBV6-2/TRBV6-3,CASTSRGRGGNQPQHF,TGTGCCAGCACTTCTCGCGGGCGGGGAGGCAATCAGCCCCAGCATTTT
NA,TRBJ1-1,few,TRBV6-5,CASRHRKNTEAFF,TGTGCCAGTCGACATAGGAAGAACACTGAAGCTTTCTTT
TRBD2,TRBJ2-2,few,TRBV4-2,CASLSGVNTGELFF,TGTGCCAGCCTTAGCGGGGTCAACACCGGGGAGCTGTTTTTT
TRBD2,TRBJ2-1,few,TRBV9,CASSAGLAGGLEQFF,TGTGCCAGCAGCGCGGGACTAGCGGGAGGACTTGAGCAGTTCTTC
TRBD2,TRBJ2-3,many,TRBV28,CASSSRSISGYTDTQYF,TGTGCCAGCAGTTCCCGATCGATTAGCGGGTACACAGATACGCAGTATTTT
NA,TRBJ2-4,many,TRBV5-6,CASSLVGAAKNIQYF,TGTGCCAGCAGCCTAGTCGGTGCGGCCAAAAACATTCAGTACTTC
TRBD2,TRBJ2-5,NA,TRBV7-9,CASSLVAGHQETQYF,TGTGCCAGCAGCTTAGTAGCGGGGCACCAAGAGACCCAGTACTTC
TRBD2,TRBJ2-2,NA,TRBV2,CASNQFGGITGELFF,TGTGCCAGCAATCAGTTCGGGGGGATCACCGGGGAGCTGTTTTTT
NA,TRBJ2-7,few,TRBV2,CASSTALQGTEQYF,TGTGCCAGCAGCACCGCCCTTCAGGGAACCGAGCAGTACTTC
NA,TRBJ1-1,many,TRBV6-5,CASSYSGDVAFF,TGTGCCAGCAGTTACTCCGGCGACGTAGCTTTCTTT
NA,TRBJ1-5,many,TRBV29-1,CSVEGSGTEQPQHF,TGCAGCGTTGAGGGATCAGGGACGGAACAGCCCCAGCATTTT
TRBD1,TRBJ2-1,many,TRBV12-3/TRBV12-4,CASSFGVGGAHNEQFF,TGTGCCAGCAGTTTCGGGGTAGGGGGCGCTCACAATGAGCAGTTCTTC